The rows below give T cell receptor beta chains drawn from one sample of a study of CD8+CD57+ T cells in acquired aplastic anemia. MiXCR was run by TCRdb on the reads, yielding one entry per CDR3 protein. Of about 190,000 distinct CDR3 sequences detected, 64% appear once; the ten largest clones hold 46%. The sample comprised sorted CD4+, CD8+, or CD8+CD57+ T cells (not recorded which) from PBMCs. These receptors were obtained from a human donor with severe aplastic anemia or a healthy control (not recorded which). Each CDR3 is given with its conserved first and last residue. The D gene is left open where the match is weak. Size is omitted from some rows. Given values are once, few, many or a class for expanded clones.

D gene,clone size,J gene,V gene,CDR3 DNA,CDR3 protein
NA,once,TRBJ2-2,TRBV7-2,TGTGCCAGCAGCTTAGATCGTCCGCTAGCGGGACAGGGTGCGAACACCGGGGAGCTGTTTTTT,CASSLDRPLAGQGANTGELFF
NA,NA,TRBJ2-7,TRBV7-6,TGTGCCAGCAGCTTCATCGAAGGCGAGCAGTACTTC,CASSFIEGEQYF
NA,NA,TRBJ2-7,TRBV13,TGTGCCAGCAGCCCGCGACAGCACTACGAGCAGTACTTC,CASSPRQHYEQYF
TRBD1,few,TRBJ2-1,TRBV7-2,TGTGCCAGCAGCTTAGCCGGGACAGGGTTTAGGAATGAGCAGTTCTTC,CASSLAGTGFRNEQFF
NA,NA,TRBJ2-5,TRBV7-2,TGTGCCAGCAGCTTAGACTGGGAACAAGAGACCCAGTACTTC,CASSLDWEQETQYF
NA,NA,TRBJ2-7,TRBV6-2/TRBV6-3,TGTGCCAGCAGTTACGGCAGGGAATACGAGCAGTACTTC,CASSYGREYEQYF
NA,once,TRBJ2-3,TRBV4-3,TGCGCCAGCAGCCATAGATCTCGGACGCAGTATTTT,CASSHRSRTQYF
NA,NA,TRBJ2-3,TRBV15,TGTGCCACCAGCAGAGTAAGACTAGGGTTTCACGCGCCGGATACGCAGTATTTT,CATSRVRLGFHAPDTQYF
NA,NA,TRBJ2-2,TRBV25-1,TGTGCCAGCAGTATGGGCGGGGTACACACTTCGAACACCGGGGAGCTGTTTTTT,CASSMGGVHTSNTGELFF
TRBD2,NA,TRBJ2-7,TRBV9,TGTGCCAGCAGCGTAGGGGGACTAGCGGCCGAGCAGTACTTC,CASSVGGLAAEQYF
NA,NA,TRBJ1-1,TRBV14,TGTGCCAGCAGCCTGTATTTCGGGGACACTGAAGCTTTCTTT,CASSLYFGDTEAFF
NA,NA,TRBJ2-1,TRBV6-6,TGTGCCAGCAGCCGTGACAGGAGCTCCTACAATGAGCAGTTCTTC,CASSRDRSSYNEQFF
TRBD1,NA,TRBJ1-1,TRBV5-1,TGCGCCAGCAGCTTGGGGACAGGGGGGCCTGAAGCTTTCTTT,CASSLGTGGPEAFF
NA,many,TRBJ1-2,TRBV6-2/TRBV6-3,TGTGCCAGCAGTTACTCGATACCGGACGGCTACACCTTC,CASSYSIPDGYTF
NA,many,TRBJ2-7,TRBV6-5,TGTGCCAGCAGTTACCCCATCGGAGGGATCTACGAGCAGTACTTC,CASSYPIGGIYEQYF
TRBD1,NA,TRBJ1-4,TRBV24-1,TGTGCCACCACCTCGACAGGGCCAGAAAAACTGTTTTTT,CATTSTGPEKLFF
NA,NA,TRBJ1-2,TRBV2,TGTGCCAGCAGAGAGGACCTCTATGGCTACACCTTC,CASREDLYGYTF
NA,once,TRBJ2-3,TRBV29-1,TGCAGCGTTGAGGAGGGCCCAGATACGCAGTATTTT,CSVEEGPDTQYF
NA,NA,TRBJ1-1,TRBV24-1,TGTGCCACCAGTGATACGGTCAACACTGAAGCTTTCTTT,CATSDTVNTEAFF
TRBD1,NA,TRBJ2-7,TRBV7-2,TGTGCCAGCCCGGACAGGGCGTACGAGCAGTACTTC,CASPDRAYEQYF
TRBD1,NA,TRBJ1-1,TRBV30,TGTGCCTGGAAAGGGACAGGGGGTGGTTTGGGAGCTTTCTTT,CAWKGTGGGLGAFF
NA,once,TRBJ2-7,TRBV10-2,TGCGCCAGCAGTGAGTGGGGAGGCTACGAGCAGTACTTC,CASSEWGGYEQYF
NA,few,TRBJ2-5,TRBV10-3,TGTGCCATCAGTGAGTCCGCGGCAGCCTTCCAAGAGACCCAGTACTTC,CAISESAAAFQETQYF
TRBD1,NA,TRBJ1-2,TRBV19,TGTGCCAGTAGTTCCTCCTCCGGGACAGGGGGTTTTGGCTACACCTTC,CASSSSSGTGGFGYTF
NA,many,TRBJ1-1,TRBV12-3/TRBV12-4,TGTGCCAGCAGTTTAGGGCAGGCAGGTGACACTGAAGCTTTCTTT,CASSLGQAGDTEAFF
NA,NA,TRBJ2-1,TRBV6-2/TRBV6-3,TGTGCCAGCAGTATCCCACGGAGGAGCGGTGAGCAGTTCTTC,CASSIPRRSGEQFF
NA,many,TRBJ2-7,TRBV9,TGTGCCAGCAGCCCAGGGAATTGGTACGAGCAGTACTTC,CASSPGNWYEQYF
NA,NA,TRBJ1-5,TRBV20-1,TGCAGTGCTAGAGATAACCCCAATCAGCCCCAGCATTTT,CSARDNPNQPQHF
TRBD2,NA,TRBJ2-1,TRBV2,TGTGCCAGCAGCTACCGAAGCGGGAGGGATGGGGTTGAGCAGTTCTTC,CASSYRSGRDGVEQFF
NA,NA,TRBJ2-7,TRBV6-1,TGTGCCAGCAGTGAAGAGTCACAGTCTTACTACGAGCAGTACTTC,CASSEESQSYYEQYF
NA,NA,TRBJ1-1,TRBV15,TGTGCCACCAGCAGACCTACTCTGGGGAACACTGAAGCTTCCTTT,CATSRPTLGNTEASF
NA,many,TRBJ2-7,TRBV3-1,TGTGCCAGCAGCCCTCTGGGGGCTCACTACGAGCAGTACTTC,CASSPLGAHYEQYF
NA,few,TRBJ2-7,TRBV20-1,TGCAGTGGGGTAGAGGGGCGTTACGAGCAGTACTTC,CSGVEGRYEQYF
TRBD1,once,TRBJ1-1,TRBV19,TGTGCCATCAGACGACAGGGACTTCTAAACACTGAAGCTTTCTTT,CAIRRQGLLNTEAFF
NA,NA,TRBJ2-1,TRBV2,TGTGCCAGCAAAAGGATCACTTCCTACAATGAGCAGTTCTTC,CASKRITSYNEQFF
TRBD1,NA,TRBJ1-2,TRBV20-1,TGCAGTGCTAGAGACCCGGACAGGGCTAGGGGCTACACCTTC,CSARDPDRARGYTF
NA,NA,TRBJ2-1,TRBV7-3,TGTGCCAGCAGCTTAGCCCCGGGACCGTACAATGAGCAGTTCTTC,CASSLAPGPYNEQFF
NA,NA,TRBJ2-1,TRBV12-3/TRBV12-4,TGTGCCAGCAGTACGTGGGGTGAGCAGTTCTTC,CASSTWGEQFF
NA,NA,TRBJ2-1,TRBV24-1,TGTGCCACCAGTGACCCACTAGCAAATGAGCAGTTCTTC,CATSDPLANEQFF
NA,NA,TRBJ1-1,TRBV12-3/TRBV12-4,TGTGCCAGCAGTCAGTTTCTCCCCGGGAACACTGAAGCTTTCTTT,CASSQFLPGNTEAFF
NA,many,TRBJ1-1,TRBV12-3/TRBV12-4,TGTGCCAGCAGTTTAGTTATAGACAGTGAAGCTTTCTTT,CASSLVIDSEAFF
TRBD2,NA,TRBJ2-1,TRBV5-4,TGTGCCAGCAGCTTAGCGGGAGTGGGGAGGCCGGTTGAGCAGTTCTTC,CASSLAGVGRPVEQFF
TRBD1,NA,TRBJ1-1,TRBV12-3/TRBV12-4,TGTGCCAGCAGCTCTTTCTTCGACAGGGATTCGGTGAAGGCTTTCTTT,CASSSFFDRDSVKAFF
NA,NA,TRBJ2-3,TRBV7-9,TGTGCCAGCAGCTCGTGGGGTAGCGGAAGCACAGATACGCAGTATTTT,CASSSWGSGSTDTQYF
TRBD1,NA,TRBJ2-1,TRBV2,TGTGCCAGACAGGGACAGACAAATGAGCAGTTCTTC,CARQGQTNEQFF
TRBD1,few,TRBJ2-7,TRBV7-9,TGTGCCAGCAGCTTCGGGACAGGGGAGGACGAGCAGTACTTC,CASSFGTGEDEQYF
TRBD1,NA,TRBJ2-7,TRBV5-1,TGCGCCAGCAGGCCGGGACAGGGATTTGACGAGCAGTACTTC,CASRPGQGFDEQYF
NA,NA,TRBJ2-7,TRBV7-2,TGTGCCAGCAGCTTATCCCGGGGAGAGCAGTACTTC,CASSLSRGEQYF
NA,NA,TRBJ1-2,TRBV12-3/TRBV12-4,TGTGCCAGCAATCTAGGGAGGATGACTGGCTACACCTTC,CASNLGRMTGYTF
NA,few,TRBJ2-5,TRBV7-2,TGTGCCAGCAGCGGGGGACGAACGGGGGAGACCCAGTACTTC,CASSGGRTGETQYF
NA,many,TRBJ2-7,TRBV30,TGTGCCTGGAGTGTACGGGATGGCGCCTACGAGCAGTACTTC,CAWSVRDGAYEQYF
NA,NA,TRBJ2-7,TRBV10-3,TGTGCCATCAGTCGGTCCCGAGGGGAGTACGAGCAGTACTTC,CAISRSRGEYEQYF
NA,NA,TRBJ1-2,TRBV2,TGTGCCAGCAGCTGGACAGTAGGCTACACCTTC,CASSWTVGYTF
TRBD2,NA,TRBJ2-3,TRBV20-1,TGCAGTGCTAGGCTAGCGGGGGGGCCAGATACGCAGTATTTT,CSARLAGGPDTQYF